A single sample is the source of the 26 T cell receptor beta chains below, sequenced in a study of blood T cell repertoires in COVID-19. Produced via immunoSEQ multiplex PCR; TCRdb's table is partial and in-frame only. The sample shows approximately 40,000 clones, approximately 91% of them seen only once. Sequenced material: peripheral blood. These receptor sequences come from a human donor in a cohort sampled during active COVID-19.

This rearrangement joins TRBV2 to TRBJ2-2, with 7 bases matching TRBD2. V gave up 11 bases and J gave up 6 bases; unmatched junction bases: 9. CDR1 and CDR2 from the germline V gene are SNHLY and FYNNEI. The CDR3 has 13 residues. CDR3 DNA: TGTGCCGCCCGCCGGGAGGCAGCCGGGGAGCTGTTTTTT. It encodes CAARREAAGELFF.

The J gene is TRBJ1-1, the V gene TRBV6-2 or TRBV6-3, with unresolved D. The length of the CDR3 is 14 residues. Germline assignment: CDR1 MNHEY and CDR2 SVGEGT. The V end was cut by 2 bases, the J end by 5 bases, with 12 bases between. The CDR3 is CASSYGPPGTEAFF. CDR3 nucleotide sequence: TGTGCCAGCAGTTACGGGCCCCCGGGGACTGAAGCTTTCTTT.

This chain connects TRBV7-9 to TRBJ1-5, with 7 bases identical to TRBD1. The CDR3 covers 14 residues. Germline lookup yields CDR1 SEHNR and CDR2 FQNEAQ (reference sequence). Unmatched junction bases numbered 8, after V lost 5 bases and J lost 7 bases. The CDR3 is CASSLTGDWQPQHF. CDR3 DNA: TGTGCCAGCAGCCTAACAGGGGACTGGCAGCCCCAGCATTTT.

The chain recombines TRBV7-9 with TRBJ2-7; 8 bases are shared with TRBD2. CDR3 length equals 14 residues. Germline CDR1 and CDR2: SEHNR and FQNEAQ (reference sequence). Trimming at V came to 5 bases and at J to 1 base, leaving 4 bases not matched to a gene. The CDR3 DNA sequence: TGTGCCAGCAGCCGGCCTAGCGGGTCCTACGAGCAGTACTTC. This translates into CASSRPSGSYEQYF.

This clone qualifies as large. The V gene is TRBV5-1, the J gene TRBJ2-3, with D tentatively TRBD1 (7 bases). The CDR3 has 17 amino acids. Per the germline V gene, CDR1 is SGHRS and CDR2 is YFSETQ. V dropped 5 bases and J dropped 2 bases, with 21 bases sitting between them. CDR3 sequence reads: CASRGSTGGTATDTQYF. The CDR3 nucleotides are TGCGCCAGCAGAGGAAGTACTGGCGGGACAGCCACAGATACGCAGTATTTT. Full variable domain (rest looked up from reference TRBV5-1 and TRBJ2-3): KAGVTQTPRYLIKTRGQQVTLSCSPISGHRSVSWYQQTPGQGLQFLFEYFSETQRNKGNFPGRFSGRQFSNSRSEMNVSTLELGDSALYLCASRGSTGGTATDTQYFGPGTRLTVL.

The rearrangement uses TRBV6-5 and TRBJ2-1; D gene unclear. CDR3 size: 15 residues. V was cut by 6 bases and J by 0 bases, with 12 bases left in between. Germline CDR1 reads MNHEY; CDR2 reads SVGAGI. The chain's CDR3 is CASSQTQSSYNEQFF. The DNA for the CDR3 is TGTGCCAGCAGCCAGACTCAGAGCTCCTACAATGAGCAGTTCTTC.

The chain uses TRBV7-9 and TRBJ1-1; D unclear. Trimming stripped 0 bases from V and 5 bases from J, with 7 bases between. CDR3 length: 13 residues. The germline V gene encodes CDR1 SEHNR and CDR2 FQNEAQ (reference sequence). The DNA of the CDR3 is TGTGCCAGCAGCTTAGCTGAGTATACTGAAGCTTTCTTT. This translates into CASSLAEYTEAFF.

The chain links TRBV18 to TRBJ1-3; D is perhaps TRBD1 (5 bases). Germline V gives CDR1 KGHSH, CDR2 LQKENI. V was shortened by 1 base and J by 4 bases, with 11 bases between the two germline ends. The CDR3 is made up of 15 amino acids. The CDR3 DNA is TGTGCCAGCTCACCACAAAGGGGAACAGGAAACACCATATATTTT. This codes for CASSPQRGTGNTIYF.

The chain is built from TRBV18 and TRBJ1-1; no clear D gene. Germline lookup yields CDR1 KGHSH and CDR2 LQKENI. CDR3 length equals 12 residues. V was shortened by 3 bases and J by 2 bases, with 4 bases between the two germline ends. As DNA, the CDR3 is TGTGCCAGCTCACCGAGAAACACTGAAGCTTTCTTT. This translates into CASSPRNTEAFF. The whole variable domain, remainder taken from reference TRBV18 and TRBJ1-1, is NAGVMQNPRHLVRRRGQEARLRCSPMKGHSHVYWYRQLPEEGLKFMVYLQKENIIDESGMPKERFSAEFPKEGPSILRIQQVVRGDSAAYFCASSPRNTEAFFGQGTRLTVV.

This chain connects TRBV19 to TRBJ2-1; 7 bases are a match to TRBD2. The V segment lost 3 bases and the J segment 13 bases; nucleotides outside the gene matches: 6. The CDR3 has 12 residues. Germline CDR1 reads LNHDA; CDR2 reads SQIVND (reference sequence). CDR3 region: CASSIGGSGQFF. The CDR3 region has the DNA TGTGCCAGTAGTATCGGGGGGAGTGGACAGTTCTTC.

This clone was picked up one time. The CDR3: CASSGFGQGTAKLFF. The CDR3 coding sequence is TGTGCCAGCAGTGGATTCGGACAGGGTACGGCAAAACTGTTTTTT. The chain recombines TRBV25-1 with TRBJ1-4, with 8 bases fitting TRBD1. The CDR3 runs to 15 residues. V was pared by 4 bases and J by 10 bases, with 11 bases of the junction left unmatched. CDR1 is MGHDK, CDR2 SYGVNS, per germline.

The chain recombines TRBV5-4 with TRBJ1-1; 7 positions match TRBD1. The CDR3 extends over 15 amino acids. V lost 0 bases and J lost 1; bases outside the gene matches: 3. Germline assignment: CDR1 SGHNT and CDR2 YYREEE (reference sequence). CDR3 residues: CASSLDAGGNTEAFF. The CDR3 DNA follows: TGTGCCAGCAGCTTGGACGCAGGGGGGAACACTGAAGCTTTCTTT.

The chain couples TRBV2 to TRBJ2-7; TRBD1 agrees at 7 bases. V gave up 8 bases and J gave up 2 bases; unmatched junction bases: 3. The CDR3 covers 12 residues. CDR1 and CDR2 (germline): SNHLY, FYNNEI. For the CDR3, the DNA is TGTGCCAGCGCCGACAGGGCCTACGAGCAGTACTTC. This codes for CASADRAYEQYF.

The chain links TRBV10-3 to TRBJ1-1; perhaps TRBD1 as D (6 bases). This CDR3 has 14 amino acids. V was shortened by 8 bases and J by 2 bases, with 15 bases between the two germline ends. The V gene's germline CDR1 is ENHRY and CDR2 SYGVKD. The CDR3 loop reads CAIAHREPNTEAFF. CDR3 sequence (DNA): TGTGCCATCGCCCACAGGGAACCTAACACTGAAGCTTTCTTT.

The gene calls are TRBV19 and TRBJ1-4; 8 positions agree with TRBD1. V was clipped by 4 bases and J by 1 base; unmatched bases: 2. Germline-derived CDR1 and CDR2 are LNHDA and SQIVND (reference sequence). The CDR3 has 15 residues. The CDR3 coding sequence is TGTGCCAGTAGTACCGACAGGGGAACTAATGAAAAACTGTTTTTT. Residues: CASSTDRGTNEKLFF.

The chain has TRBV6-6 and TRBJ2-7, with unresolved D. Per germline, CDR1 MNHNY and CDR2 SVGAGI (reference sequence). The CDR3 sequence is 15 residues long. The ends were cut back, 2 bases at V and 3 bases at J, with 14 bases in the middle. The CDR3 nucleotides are TGTGCCAGCAGTTACCGATCAGATCTTGTCTACGAGCAGTACTTC. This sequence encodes CASSYRSDLVYEQYF.

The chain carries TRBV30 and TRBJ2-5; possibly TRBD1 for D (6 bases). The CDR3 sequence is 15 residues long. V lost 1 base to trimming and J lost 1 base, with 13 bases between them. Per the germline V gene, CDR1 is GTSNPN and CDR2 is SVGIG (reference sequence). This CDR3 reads CAWSGPQGSQETQYF. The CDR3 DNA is TGTGCCTGGAGTGGCCCACAGGGAAGCCAAGAGACCCAGTACTTC.

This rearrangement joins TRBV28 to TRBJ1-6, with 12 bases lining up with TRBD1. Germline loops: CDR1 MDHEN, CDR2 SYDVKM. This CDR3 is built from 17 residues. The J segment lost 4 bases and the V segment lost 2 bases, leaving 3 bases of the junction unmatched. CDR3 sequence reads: CASSLPGQGAYNSPLHF. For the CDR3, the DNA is TGTGCCAGCAGTTTACCGGGACAGGGGGCTTATAATTCACCCCTCCACTTT. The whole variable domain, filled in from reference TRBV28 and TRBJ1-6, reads DVKVTQSSRYLVKRTGEKVFLECVQDMDHENMFWYRQDPGLGLRLIYFSYDVKMKEKGDIPEGYSVSREKKERFSLILESASTNQTSMYLCASSLPGQGAYNSPLHFGNGTRLTVT.

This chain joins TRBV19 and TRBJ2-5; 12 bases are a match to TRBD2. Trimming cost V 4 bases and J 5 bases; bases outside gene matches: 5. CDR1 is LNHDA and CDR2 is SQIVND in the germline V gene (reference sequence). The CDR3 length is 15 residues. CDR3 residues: CASSTRLAGDETQYF. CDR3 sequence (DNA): TGTGCCAGTAGTACCCGACTAGCGGGAGACGAGACCCAGTACTTC.

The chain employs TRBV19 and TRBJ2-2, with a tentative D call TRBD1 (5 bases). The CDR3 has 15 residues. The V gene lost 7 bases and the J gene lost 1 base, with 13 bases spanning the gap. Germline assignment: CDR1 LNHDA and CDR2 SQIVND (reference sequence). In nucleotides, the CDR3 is TGTGCCAGTACCCCGACAGCCTTGAACACCGGGGAGCTGTTTTTT. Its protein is CASTPTALNTGELFF.

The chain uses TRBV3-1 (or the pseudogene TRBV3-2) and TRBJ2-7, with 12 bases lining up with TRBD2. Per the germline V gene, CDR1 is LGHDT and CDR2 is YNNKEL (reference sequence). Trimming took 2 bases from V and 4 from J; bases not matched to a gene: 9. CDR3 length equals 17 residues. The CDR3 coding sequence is TGTGCCAGCAGCCAACCCTTCCTAGCGGGGGGGAGATACGAGCAGTACTTC. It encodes CASSQPFLAGGRYEQYF.

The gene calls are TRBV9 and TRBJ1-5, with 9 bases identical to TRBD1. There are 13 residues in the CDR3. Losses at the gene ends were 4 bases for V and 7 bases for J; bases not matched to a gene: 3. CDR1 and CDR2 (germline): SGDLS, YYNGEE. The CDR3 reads CASSTGGWQPQHF. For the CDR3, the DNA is TGTGCCAGCAGCACAGGGGGCTGGCAGCCCCAGCATTTT.

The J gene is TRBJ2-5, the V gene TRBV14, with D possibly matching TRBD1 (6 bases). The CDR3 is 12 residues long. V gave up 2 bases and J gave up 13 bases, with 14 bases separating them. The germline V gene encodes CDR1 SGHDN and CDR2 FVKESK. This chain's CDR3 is CASSQTQGASYF. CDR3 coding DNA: TGTGCCAGCAGCCAAACACAGGGCGCCTCGTACTTC.

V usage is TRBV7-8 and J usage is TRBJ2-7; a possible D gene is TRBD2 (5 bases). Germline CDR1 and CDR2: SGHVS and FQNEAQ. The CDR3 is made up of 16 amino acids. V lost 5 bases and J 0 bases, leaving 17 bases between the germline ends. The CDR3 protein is CASSPAEFLASYEQYF. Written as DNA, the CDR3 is TGTGCCAGCAGCCCGGCGGAGTTTCTAGCCTCCTACGAGCAGTACTTC.

The CDR3 coding sequence is TGTGCCTGGAGTGTGGGCGTGAACCACAATGAGCAGTTCTTC. Translation gives CAWSVGVNHNEQFF. The chain uses TRBV30 and TRBJ2-1, with D uncertain. The CDR3 has 14 amino acids. CDR1 and CDR2 (germline): GTSNPN, SVGIG (reference sequence). Trimming removed 0 bases from V and 5 bases from J, with 11 bases in between.

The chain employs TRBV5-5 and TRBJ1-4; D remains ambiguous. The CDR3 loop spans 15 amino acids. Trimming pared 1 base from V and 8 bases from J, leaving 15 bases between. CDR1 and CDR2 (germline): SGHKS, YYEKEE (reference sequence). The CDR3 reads CASSLLSGVEEKLFF. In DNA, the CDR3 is TGTGCCAGCAGCTTGTTGAGCGGGGTTGAGGAAAAACTGTTTTTT.